The 5 T cell receptor beta chains below come from one sample, sequenced in a study of blood T cell repertoires in COVID-19. Clones were sequenced by immunoSEQ multiplex PCR, and TCRdb holds only the in-frame ones, with some missing. The sample lists 15,000 or so clones; 75% to 90% were seen once. The sequenced material came from peripheral blood. The receptors originated from a man over 45 with active COVID-19.

The rearrangement links TRBV29-1 to TRBJ1-2, with TRBD1 matching over 8 bases. The CDR3 loop spans 13 amino acids. From germline, CDR1 is SQVTM and CDR2 ANQGSEA. Losses at the gene ends were 6 bases for V and 3 bases for J; bases not matched to a gene: 6. This CDR3 is CSVRQGSDYGYTF. CDR3 DNA sequence: TGCAGCGTCCGACAGGGGTCGGACTATGGCTACACCTTC. Variable domain in full (rest from reference TRBV29-1 and TRBJ1-2): SAVISQKPSRDICQRGTSLTIQCQVDSQVTMMFWYRQQPGQSLTLIATANQGSEATYESGFVIDKFPISRPNLTFSTLTVSNMSPEDSSIYLCSVRQGSDYGYTFGSGTRLTVV.

The chain links TRBV29-1 to TRBJ2-1, with TRBD2 matching 12 bases. Per the germline V gene, CDR1 is SQVTM and CDR2 is ANQGSEA. This CDR3 has 15 amino acids. Germline trimming cut 4 bases from V and 8 bases from J; bases unmatched to any gene: 9. CDR3 region: CSVGLAGVIRDEQFF. As DNA, the CDR3 is TGCAGCGTTGGACTAGCGGGAGTTATAAGGGATGAGCAGTTCTTC.

The J gene is TRBJ2-5, the V gene TRBV11-2; the match to TRBD2 covers 7 bases. Germline V gene data show CDR1 as SGHAT and CDR2 as FQNNGV. After removal of 4 bases from V and 3 bases from J, the junction contained 11 bases not matched to a gene. This CDR3 contains 16 residues. The CDR3 DNA sequence: TGTGCCAGCAGCTCAAGATTGCTAGCGGCCGAAGAGACCCAGTACTTC. Its protein product is CASSSRLLAAEETQYF.

This chain connects TRBV28 to TRBJ2-7; TRBD1 is a possible D gene (6 bases). The CDR3 length is 15 residues. CDR1 and CDR2 from the germline V gene are MDHEN and SYDVKM. Trimming pared 3 bases from V and 2 bases from J, leaving 14 bases between. The CDR3 protein is CASSFDGTLTYEQYF. The CDR3 nucleotides read TGTGCCAGCAGTTTTGACGGGACACTCACCTACGAGCAGTACTTC.

The chain has TRBV9 and TRBJ2-3, with 12 nucleotides matching TRBD2. The J segment lost 5 bases and the V segment lost 4 bases, leaving 11 bases of the junction unmatched. There are 17 residues in the CDR3. Germline lookup yields CDR1 SGDLS and CDR2 YYNGEE. The CDR3 region is CASSTGLAGLGGDTQYF. CDR3 bases: TGTGCCAGCAGCACCGGACTAGCGGGGTTGGGGGGAGATACGCAGTATTTT.